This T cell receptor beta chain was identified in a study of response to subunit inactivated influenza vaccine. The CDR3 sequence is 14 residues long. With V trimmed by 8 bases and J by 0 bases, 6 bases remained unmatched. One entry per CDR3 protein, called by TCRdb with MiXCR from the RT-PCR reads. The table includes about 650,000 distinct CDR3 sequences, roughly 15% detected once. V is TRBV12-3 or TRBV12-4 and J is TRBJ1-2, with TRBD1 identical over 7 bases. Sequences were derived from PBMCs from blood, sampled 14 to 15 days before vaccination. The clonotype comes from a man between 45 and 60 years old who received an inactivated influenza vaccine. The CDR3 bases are TGTGCCAGCCAGAACAGGGGTCCTAACTATGGCTACACCTTC. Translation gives CASQNRGPNYGYTF.